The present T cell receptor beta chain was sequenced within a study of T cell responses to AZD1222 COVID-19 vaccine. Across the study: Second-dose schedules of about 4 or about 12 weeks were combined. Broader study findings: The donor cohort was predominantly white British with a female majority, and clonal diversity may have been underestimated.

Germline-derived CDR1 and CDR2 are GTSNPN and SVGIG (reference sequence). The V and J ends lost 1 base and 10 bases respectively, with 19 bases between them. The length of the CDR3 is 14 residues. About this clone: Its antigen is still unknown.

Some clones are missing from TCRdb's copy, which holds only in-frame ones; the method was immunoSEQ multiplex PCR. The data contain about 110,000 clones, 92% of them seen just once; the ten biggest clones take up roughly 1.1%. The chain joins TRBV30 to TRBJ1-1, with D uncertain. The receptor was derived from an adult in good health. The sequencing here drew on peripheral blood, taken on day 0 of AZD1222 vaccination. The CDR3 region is CAWSGLWASTGAFF. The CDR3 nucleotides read TGTGCCTGGAGTGGGCTCTGGGCATCCACGGGAGCTTTCTTT.